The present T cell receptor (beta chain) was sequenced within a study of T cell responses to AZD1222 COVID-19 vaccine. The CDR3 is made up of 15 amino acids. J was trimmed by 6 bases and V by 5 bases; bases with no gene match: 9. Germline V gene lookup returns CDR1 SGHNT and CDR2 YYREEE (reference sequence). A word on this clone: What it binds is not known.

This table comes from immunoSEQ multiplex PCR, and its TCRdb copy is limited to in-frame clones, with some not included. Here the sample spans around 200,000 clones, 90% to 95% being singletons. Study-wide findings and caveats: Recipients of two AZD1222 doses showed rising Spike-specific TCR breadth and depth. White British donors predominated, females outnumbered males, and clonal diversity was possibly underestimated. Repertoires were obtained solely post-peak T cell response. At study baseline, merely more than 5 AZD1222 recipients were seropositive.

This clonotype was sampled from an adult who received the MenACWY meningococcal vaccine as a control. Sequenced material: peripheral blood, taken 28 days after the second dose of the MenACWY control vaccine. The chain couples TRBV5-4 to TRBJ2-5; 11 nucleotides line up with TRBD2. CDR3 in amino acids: CASSPGSGGGKTQYF. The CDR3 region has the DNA TGTGCCAGCAGTCCCGGTAGCGGGGGGGGAAAGACCCAGTACTTC.